These 2 T cell receptor beta chains were sequenced from one sample in a study of T cells in Graves' hyperthyroidism and ophthalmopathy. Regions amplified from RNA transcripts were the TCR beta CDR3 regions. TCR CDR3 regions were first amplified by RT-PCR with HTBI primers. Via MiXCR, TCRdb re-called the multiplex PCR reads, giving one row per CDR3 protein. The repertoire includes some 620,000 distinct CDR3 sequences, 16% of them detected once, and around 4% sits in the top ten. Sequenced input: blood. These TCRs come from a woman in her 30s with Graves' hyperthyroidism.

This clonotype was recorded many times. The chain carries TRBV28 and TRBJ1-2; tentative D call: TRBD1 (5 bases). The CDR3 consists of 14 residues. The V and J ends lost 5 bases and 0 bases respectively, with 10 bases between them. CDR1 and CDR2 from the germline V gene are MDHEN and SYDVKM. In nucleotides, the CDR3 is TGTGCCAGCAGTACAGGCGGGTCTAACTATGGCTACACCTTC. Amino acids: CASSTGGSNYGYTF.

This clonotype has just a few counts. The chain joins TRBV4-2 to TRBJ2-7; TRBD2 agrees at 10 bases. This CDR3 spans 14 amino acids. The V gene's germline CDR1 is LGHNA and CDR2 YNFKEQ. J was trimmed by 2 bases and V by 4 bases; bases with no gene match: 2. The CDR3 sequence is CASSRGLAAYEQYF. The CDR3, as DNA: TGTGCCAGCAGCCGAGGACTAGCGGCCTACGAGCAGTACTTC.